The clone carrying this TCR beta chain was observed a handful of times. Its antigen is currently unknown. This CDR3 has 14 amino acids. Trimming stripped 4 bases from V and 0 bases from J, with 12 bases between. The germline V gene encodes CDR1 SQVTM and CDR2 ANQGSEA. This record belongs to a study of identical twins. Study results and caveats: When twins shared out-of-frame alpha sequences, those sequences had excess low generation probability.

Each CDR3 protein gets one entry after TCRdb re-called the 5' RACE reads with MiXCR. Altogether around 680,000 distinct CDR3 sequences are present, 8.6% being singletons, with the ten largest covering approximately 0.89%. This same sample was also taken into another study, of yellow fever vaccine responses in identical twins.

V gene TRBV29-1 combines with J gene TRBJ2-5; weak D call: TRBD2 (6 bases). The origin of this receptor is a woman between 18 and 29 years old in good health. The sequenced material came from PBMCs. The CDR3 coding sequence is TGCAGCGTTGTACGGCTAGCGCACCAAGAGACCCAGTACTTC. Translating it yields CSVVRLAHQETQYF.